The next 7 T cell receptor beta chains were all read from a single sample in a study of cytomegalovirus exposure and HLA in healthy donors. PCR employed 60 Vbeta and 13 Jbeta primers. TCRdb's copy holds only in-frame clones and misses some; the assay was immunoSEQ multiplex PCR. The sample has about 150,000 clones, around 80% seen once. The sample consisted of PBMCs. The receptors shown here come from a man between 35 and 55 years old in good health and CMV-seropositive.

The chain recombines TRBV4-3 with TRBJ2-6; D is undetermined. The V gene's germline CDR1 is LGHNA and CDR2 YSLEER. The CDR3 covers 15 residues. Trimming pared 3 bases from V and 0 bases from J, leaving 6 bases between. The CDR3 DNA reads as TGCGCCAGCAGCCAGACGGGCTCTGGGGCCAACGTCCTGACTTTC. As protein: CASSQTGSGANVLTF.

The chain has TRBV27 and TRBJ2-7, with 8 bases identical to TRBD2. Germline V gives CDR1 MNHEY, CDR2 SMNVEV (reference sequence). J gave up 3 bases and V 2 bases, and 12 bases lay outside the gene matches. The CDR3 length is 17 residues. CDR3 in amino acids: CASSLRGRGAGGYEQYF. The DNA of the CDR3 is TGTGCCAGCAGTTTACGGGGGAGAGGTGCGGGAGGCTACGAGCAGTACTTC.

The V call is TRBV5-1, the J call TRBJ2-2; TRBD1 is a possible D gene (5 bases). Trimming took off 4 bases at V and 4 bases at J, with 17 bases between the two ends. CDR3 length: 16 residues. CDR1 and CDR2 from the germline V gene are SGHRS and YFSETQ. CDR3 sequence reads: CASSRTDNPGTGELFF. The CDR3 DNA is TGCGCCAGCAGCAGGACGGACAACCCGGGCACCGGGGAGCTGTTTTTT.

The chain carries TRBV7-8 and TRBJ1-2, with a tentative D call TRBD1 (5 bases). V lost 2 bases to trimming and J lost 4 bases, with 11 bases between them. This CDR3 is 14 amino acids long. CDR1 and CDR2 from the germline V gene are SGHVS and FQNEAQ. CDR3 coding DNA: TGTGCCAGCAGCTTAAGACAGTCTTTCTATGGCTACACCTTC. Amino acids: CASSLRQSFYGYTF.

V usage is TRBV4-1 and J usage is TRBJ1-2; unclear D gene. This CDR3 has 12 residues. Per the germline V gene, CDR1 is MGHRA and CDR2 is YSYEKL. Trimming stripped 8 bases from V and 1 base from J, with 8 bases between. CDR3 nucleotides: TGCGCCAGCTCAGGAAATAACTATGGCTACACCTTC. Its protein product is CASSGNNYGYTF.

The chain links TRBV4-1 to TRBJ2-5; D perhaps matches TRBD2 (5 bases). This CDR3 comprises 14 residues. Germline loops: CDR1 MGHRA, CDR2 YSYEKL. V dropped 3 bases and J dropped 0 bases, with 8 bases sitting between them. The CDR3 region is CASSQGSDQETQYF. The CDR3 bases are TGCGCCAGCAGCCAGGGTAGCGACCAAGAGACCCAGTACTTC.

This sequence joins TRBV19 and TRBJ1-5; D uncertain. The germline V gene has CDR1 LNHDA and CDR2 SQIVND (reference sequence). The CDR3 consists of 14 residues. V gave up 0 bases and J gave up 5 bases, with 8 bases separating them. DNA of the CDR3: TGTGCCAGTAGTATAGATGGTCGGGATCAGCCCCAGCATTTT. It translates to CASSIDGRDQPQHF. The full variable domain, with the rest looked up from reference TRBV19 and TRBJ1-5, is DGGITQSPKYLFRKEGQNVTLSCEQNLNHDAMYWYRQDPGQGLRLIYYSQIVNDFQKGDIAEGYSVSREKKESFPLTVTSAQKNPTAFYLCASSIDGRDQPQHFGDGTRLSIL.